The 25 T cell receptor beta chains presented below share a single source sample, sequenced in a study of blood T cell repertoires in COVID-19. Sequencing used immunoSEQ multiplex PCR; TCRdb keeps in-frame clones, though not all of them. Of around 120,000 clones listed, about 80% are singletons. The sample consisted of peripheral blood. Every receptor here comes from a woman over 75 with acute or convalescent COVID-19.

As DNA, the CDR3 is TGCGCCAGCAGCTTGTCAGGGCCGCGGAACACTGAAGCTTTCTTT. It encodes CASSLSGPRNTEAFF. J is TRBJ1-1 and V is TRBV5-1; D may be TRBD1 (5 bases). V lost 1 base and J 1 base, leaving 11 bases between the germline ends. This CDR3 region has 15 residues. Germline assignment: CDR1 SGHRS and CDR2 YFSETQ.

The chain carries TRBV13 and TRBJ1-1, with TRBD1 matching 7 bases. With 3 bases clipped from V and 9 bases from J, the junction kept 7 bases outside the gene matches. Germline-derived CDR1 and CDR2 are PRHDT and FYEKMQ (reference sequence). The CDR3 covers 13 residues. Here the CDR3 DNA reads TGTGCCAGCAGCTTGGCCCGACAGGGAAAAGCTTTCTTT. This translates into CASSLARQGKAFF.

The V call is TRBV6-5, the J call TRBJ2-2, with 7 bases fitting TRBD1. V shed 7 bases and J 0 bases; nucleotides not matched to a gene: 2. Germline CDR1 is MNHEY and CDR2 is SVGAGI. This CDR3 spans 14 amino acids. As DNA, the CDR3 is TGTGCCAGCAACAGGGGCCCGAACACCGGGGAGCTGTTTTTT. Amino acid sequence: CASNRGPNTGELFF.

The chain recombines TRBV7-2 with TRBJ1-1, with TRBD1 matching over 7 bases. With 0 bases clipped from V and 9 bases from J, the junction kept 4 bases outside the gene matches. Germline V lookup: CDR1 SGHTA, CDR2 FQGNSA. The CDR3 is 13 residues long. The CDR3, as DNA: TGTGCCAGCAGCTTAGCTCCACAGGGGCAAGCTTTCTTT. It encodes CASSLAPQGQAFF.

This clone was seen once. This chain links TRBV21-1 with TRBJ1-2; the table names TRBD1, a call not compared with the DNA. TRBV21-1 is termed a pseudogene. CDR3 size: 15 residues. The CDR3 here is CASSKEGRALGGYTF. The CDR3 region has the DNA TGTGCCAGCAGCAAAGAAGGCAGGGCCTTAGGAGGCTACACCTTC.

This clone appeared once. The CDR3 region has the DNA TGTGCCAGTAGTATCACTCGCGACACCCCTAACTATGGCTACACCTTC. Protein: CASSITRDTPNYGYTF. J is TRBJ1-2 and V is TRBV19; no definite D call. Trimming stripped 3 bases from V and 0 bases from J, with 14 bases between. The CDR3 runs 16 residues. CDR1 is LNHDA and CDR2 is SQIVND in the germline V gene (reference sequence).

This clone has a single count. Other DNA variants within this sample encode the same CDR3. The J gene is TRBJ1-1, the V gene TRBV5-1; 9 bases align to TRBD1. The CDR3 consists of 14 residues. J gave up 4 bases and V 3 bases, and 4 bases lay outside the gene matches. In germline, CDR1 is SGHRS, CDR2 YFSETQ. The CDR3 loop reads CASSWGQGSTEAFF. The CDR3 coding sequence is TGCGCCAGCAGCTGGGGACAGGGAAGCACTGAAGCTTTCTTT.

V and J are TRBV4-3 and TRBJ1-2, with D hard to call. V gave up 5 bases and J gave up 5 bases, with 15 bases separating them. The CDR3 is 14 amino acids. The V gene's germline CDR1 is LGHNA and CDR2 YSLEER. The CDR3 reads CASSTGLNNYGYTF. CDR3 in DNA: TGCGCCAGCAGCACCGGACTGAACAATTATGGCTACACCTTC.

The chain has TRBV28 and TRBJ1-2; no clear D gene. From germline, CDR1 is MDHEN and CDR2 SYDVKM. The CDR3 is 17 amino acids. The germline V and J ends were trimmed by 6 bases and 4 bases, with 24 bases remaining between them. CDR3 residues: CASSIIGSVITSYGYTF. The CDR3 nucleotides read TGTGCCAGCAGCATTATAGGGAGCGTAATCACTTCCTATGGCTACACCTTC.

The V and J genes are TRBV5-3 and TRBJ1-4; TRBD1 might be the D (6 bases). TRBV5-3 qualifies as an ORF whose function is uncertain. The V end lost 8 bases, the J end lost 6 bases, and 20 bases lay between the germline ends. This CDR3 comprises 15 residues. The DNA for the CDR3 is TGTGCCAGCGACCGGTTACAGGGTATCGATGAAAAACTGTTTTTT. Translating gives CASDRLQGIDEKLFF.

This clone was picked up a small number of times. This chain's CDR3 is CASSQTGLETQYF. The CDR3 nucleotides are TGTGCCAGCAGTCAGACAGGGCTTGAGACCCAGTACTTC. The chain joins TRBV6-5 to TRBJ2-5, with 7 bases identical to TRBD1. V lost 5 bases and J lost 5; bases outside the gene matches: 5. The CDR3 contains 13 residues. Germline lookup yields CDR1 MNHEY and CDR2 SVGAGI.

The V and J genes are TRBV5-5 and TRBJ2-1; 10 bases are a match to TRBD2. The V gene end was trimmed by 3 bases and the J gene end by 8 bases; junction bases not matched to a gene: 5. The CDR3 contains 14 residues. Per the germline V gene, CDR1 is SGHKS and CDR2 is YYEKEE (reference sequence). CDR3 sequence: CASSSLAGVDEQFF. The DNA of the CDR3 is TGTGCCAGCAGCTCCCTAGCGGGGGTGGATGAGCAGTTCTTC.

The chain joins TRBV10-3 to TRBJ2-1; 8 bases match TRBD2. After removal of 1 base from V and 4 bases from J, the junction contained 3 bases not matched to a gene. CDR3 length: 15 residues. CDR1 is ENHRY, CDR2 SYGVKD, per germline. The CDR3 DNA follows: TGTGCCATCAGTGAGTTAGTAGCGGGATACAATGAGCAGTTCTTC. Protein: CAISELVAGYNEQFF.

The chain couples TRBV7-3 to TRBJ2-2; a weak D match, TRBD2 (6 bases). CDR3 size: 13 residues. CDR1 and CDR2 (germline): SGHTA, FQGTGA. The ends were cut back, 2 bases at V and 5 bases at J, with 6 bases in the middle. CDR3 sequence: CASSLAGTGELFF. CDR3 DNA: TGTGCCAGCAGCTTAGCGGGAACCGGGGAGCTGTTTTTT.

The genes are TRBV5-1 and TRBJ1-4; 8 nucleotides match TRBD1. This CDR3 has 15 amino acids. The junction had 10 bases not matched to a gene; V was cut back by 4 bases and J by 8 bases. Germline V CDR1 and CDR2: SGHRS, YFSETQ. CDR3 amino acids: CASSLYTGGGEKLFF. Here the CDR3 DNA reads TGCGCCAGCAGCCTTTATACAGGGGGAGGGGAAAAACTGTTTTTT.

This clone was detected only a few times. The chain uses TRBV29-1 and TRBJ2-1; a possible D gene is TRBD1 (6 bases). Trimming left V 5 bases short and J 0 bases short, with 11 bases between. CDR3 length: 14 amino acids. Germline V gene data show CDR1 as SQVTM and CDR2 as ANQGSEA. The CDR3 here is CSVYRESSYNEQFF. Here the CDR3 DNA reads TGCAGCGTTTACAGGGAGAGCTCCTACAATGAGCAGTTCTTC.

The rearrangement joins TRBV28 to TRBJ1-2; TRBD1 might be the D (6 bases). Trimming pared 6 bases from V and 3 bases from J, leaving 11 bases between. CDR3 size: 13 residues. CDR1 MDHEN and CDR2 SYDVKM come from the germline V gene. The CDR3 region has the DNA TGTGCCAGCAGCCCCCAGGGGTACTATGGCTACACCTTC. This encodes CASSPQGYYGYTF.

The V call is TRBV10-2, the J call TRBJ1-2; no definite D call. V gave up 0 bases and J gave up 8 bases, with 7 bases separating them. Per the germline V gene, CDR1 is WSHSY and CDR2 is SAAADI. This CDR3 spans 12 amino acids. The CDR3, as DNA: TGCGCCAGCAGTGAGTCGGCTGGCGGCTACACCTTC. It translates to CASSESAGGYTF.

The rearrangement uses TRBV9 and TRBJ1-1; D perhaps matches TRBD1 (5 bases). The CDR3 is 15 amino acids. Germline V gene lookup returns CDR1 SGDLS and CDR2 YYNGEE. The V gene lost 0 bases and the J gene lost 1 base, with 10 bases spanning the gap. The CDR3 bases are TGTGCCAGCAGCGTAGGGCTACAGGAGAACACTGAAGCTTTCTTT. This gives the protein CASSVGLQENTEAFF.

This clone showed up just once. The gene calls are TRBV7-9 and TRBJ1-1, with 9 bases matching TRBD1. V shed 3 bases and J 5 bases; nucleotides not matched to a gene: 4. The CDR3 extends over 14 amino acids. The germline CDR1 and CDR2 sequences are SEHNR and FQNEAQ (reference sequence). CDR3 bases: TGTGCCAGCAGCTTGGGACAGGGTCGTACTGAAGCTTTCTTT. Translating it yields CASSLGQGRTEAFF.

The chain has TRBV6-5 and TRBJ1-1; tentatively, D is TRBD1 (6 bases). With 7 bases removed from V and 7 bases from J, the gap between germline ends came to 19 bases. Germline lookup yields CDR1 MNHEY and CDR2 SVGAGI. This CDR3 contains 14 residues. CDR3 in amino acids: CASTREQGIGEAFF. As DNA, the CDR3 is TGTGCCAGCACCAGGGAACAGGGAATCGGTGAAGCTTTCTTT.

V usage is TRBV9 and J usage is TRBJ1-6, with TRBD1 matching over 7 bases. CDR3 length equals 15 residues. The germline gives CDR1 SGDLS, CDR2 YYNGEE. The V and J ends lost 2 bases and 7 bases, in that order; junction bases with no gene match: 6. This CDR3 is CASSVDQGGNSPLHF. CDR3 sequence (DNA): TGTGCCAGCAGCGTTGATCAGGGGGGAAATTCACCCCTCCACTTT. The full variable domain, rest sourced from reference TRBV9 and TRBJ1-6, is DSGVTQTPKHLITATGQRVTLRCSPRSGDLSVYWYQQSLDQGLQFLIQYYNGEERAKGNILERFSAQQFPDLHSELNLSSLELGDSALYFCASSVDQGGNSPLHFGNGTRLTVT.

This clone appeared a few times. CDR3 loop: CASSEARRTSYTYFSSYEQYF. The CDR3 DNA sequence: TGCGCCAGCAGTGAGGCCCGTCGGACTAGCTATACTTATTTTAGCTCCTACGAGCAGTACTTC. The chain is built from TRBV10-1 and TRBJ2-7; 8 bases fit TRBD2. Per the germline V gene, CDR1 is WNHNN and CDR2 is SYGVQD (reference sequence). Trimming cost V 2 bases and J 0 bases; bases outside gene matches: 21. The CDR3 has 21 amino acids.

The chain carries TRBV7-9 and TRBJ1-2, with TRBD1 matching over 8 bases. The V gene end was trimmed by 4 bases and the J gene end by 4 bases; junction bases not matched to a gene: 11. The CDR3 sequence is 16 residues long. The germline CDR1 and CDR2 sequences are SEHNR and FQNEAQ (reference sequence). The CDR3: CASSSALLGTGYGYTF. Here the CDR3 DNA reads TGTGCCAGCAGCTCAGCTCTCCTCGGGACAGGCTATGGCTACACCTTC.

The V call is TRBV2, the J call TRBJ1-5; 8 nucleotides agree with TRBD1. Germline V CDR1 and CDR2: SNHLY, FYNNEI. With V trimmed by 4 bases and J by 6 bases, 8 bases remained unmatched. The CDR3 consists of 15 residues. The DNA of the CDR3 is TGTGCCAGCAGTGCCTTTACAGGGGGAGTTCAGCCCCAGCATTTT. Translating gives CASSAFTGGVQPQHF. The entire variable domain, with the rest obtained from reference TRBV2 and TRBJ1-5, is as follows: EPEVTQTPSHQVTQMGQEVILRCVPISNHLYFYWYRQILGQKVEFLVSFYNNEISEKSEIFDDQFSVERPDGSNFTLKIRSTKLEDSAMYFCASSAFTGGVQPQHFGDGTRLSIL.